This T cell receptor (beta chain) comes out of a study of T-cell memory formation after mild COVID-19. About the study: The study found TCR clusters largely donor specific. Notes on the study in general: Pre-infection memory showed some responding clones, and this suggested that cross-reactive memory joined. Contracting clones, day 15 to 85, had balanced CD4/CD8, and later expanders favored CD4+.

The authors produced TCR alpha and TCR beta cDNA libraries with sample barcodes and UMIs by 5'RACE using constant-segment primers. A single record per CDR3 protein comes from TCRdb applying MiXCR to the 5' RACE reads. This sample has 350,000 to 500,000 distinct CDR3 sequences, with about a quarter found just once. With 3 bases removed from V and 0 bases from J, the gap between germline ends came to 11 bases. CDR1 SGHTA and CDR2 FQGTGA come from the germline V gene. This CDR3 comprises 16 residues. A note on this clonotype: Its antigen is not identified.

The origin of this receptor is an adult woman who had mild COVID-19 (a few samples of this study predate the infection). Cell type and time point are not known. What was sequenced was PBMCs or a T cell subset sorted from them (not recorded which). The chain is built from TRBV7-3 and TRBJ2-2, with TRBD1 as a possible D gene (6 bases). In DNA form, the CDR3 reads TGTGCCAGCAGCTTCGCCGGGACACCGAACACCGGGGAGCTGTTTTTT. This translates into CASSFAGTPNTGELFF.